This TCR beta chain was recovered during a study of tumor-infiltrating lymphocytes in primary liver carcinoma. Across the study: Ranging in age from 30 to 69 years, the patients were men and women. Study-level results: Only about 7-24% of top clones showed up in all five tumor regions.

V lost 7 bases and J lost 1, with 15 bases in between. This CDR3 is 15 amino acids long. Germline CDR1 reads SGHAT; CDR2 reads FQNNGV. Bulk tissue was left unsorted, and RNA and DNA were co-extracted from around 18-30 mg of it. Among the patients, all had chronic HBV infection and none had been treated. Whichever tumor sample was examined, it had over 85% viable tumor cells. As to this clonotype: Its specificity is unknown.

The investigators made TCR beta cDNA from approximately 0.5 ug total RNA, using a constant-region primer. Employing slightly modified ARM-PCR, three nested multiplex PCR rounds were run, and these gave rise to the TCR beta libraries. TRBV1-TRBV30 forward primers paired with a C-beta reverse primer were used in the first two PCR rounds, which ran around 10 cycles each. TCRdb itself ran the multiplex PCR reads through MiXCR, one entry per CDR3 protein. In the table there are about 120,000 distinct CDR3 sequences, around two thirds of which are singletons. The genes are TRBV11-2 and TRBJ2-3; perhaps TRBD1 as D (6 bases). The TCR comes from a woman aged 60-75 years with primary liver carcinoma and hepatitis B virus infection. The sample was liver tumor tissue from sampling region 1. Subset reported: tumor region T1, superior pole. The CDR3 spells CASNPDSVGTDTQYF. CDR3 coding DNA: TGTGCCAGCAATCCGGACAGTGTCGGCACAGATACGCAGTATTTT. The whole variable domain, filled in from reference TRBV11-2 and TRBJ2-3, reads EAGVAQSPRYKIIEKRQSVAFWCNPISGHATLYWYQQILGQGPKLLIQFQNNGVVDDSQLPKDRFSAERLKGVDSTLKIQPAKLEDSAVYLCASNPDSVGTDTQYFGPGTRLTVL.